What follows are 30 T cell receptor beta chains derived from one specimen sequenced in a study of blood T cells in healthy people across ages. The second PCR ran 7 to 11 cycles with a sample-barcoded 5' primer and J-beta primers. Each CDR3 protein gets one entry after TCRdb re-called the 5' RACE reads with MiXCR. The sample lists about 1.6 million distinct CDR3 sequences; roughly 30% were seen once. Sequencing was performed on blood. The receptor set was obtained from a woman aged 30 to 39 in good health.

This clonotype was recorded a few times. V gene TRBV28 combines with J gene TRBJ2-4; tentative D call: TRBD1 (5 bases). From germline, CDR1 is MDHEN and CDR2 SYDVKM. The V end lost 2 bases, the J end lost 9 bases, and 14 bases lay between the germline ends. There are 14 residues in the CDR3. The CDR3 spells CASSLTAGRTIQYF. For the CDR3, the DNA is TGTGCCAGCAGTTTAACTGCAGGGCGTACCATTCAGTACTTC.

As concerns this clonotype: At one boundary the junction diverges from the germline segment, which might be a read error. The CDR3 sequence is CTSSFGHASGDTQYF. For the CDR3, the DNA is TGTACCAGCAGTTTTGGTCACGCCTCGGGAGATACGCAGTATTTT. This chain links TRBV28 with TRBJ2-3; the D is unclear. The length of the CDR3 is 15 residues. The germline gives CDR1 MDHEN, CDR2 SYDVKM.

This clonotype was observed a few times. The genes are TRBV11-2 and TRBJ2-7; D is unclear. Trimming cost V 0 bases and J 2 bases, with 11 bases left between them. The CDR3 extends over 15 amino acids. Germline V gene data show CDR1 as SGHAT and CDR2 as FQNNGV. The CDR3 reads CASSLDLGTAYEQYF. The CDR3 DNA is TGTGCCAGCAGCTTAGATCTGGGAACAGCCTACGAGCAGTACTTC.

This clonotype was detected a few times. This chain connects TRBV20-1 to TRBJ1-1, with a tentative D call TRBD1 (5 bases). V lost 6 bases, J lost 10 bases, and 24 bases lay in between. This CDR3 has 14 amino acids. The V gene's germline CDR1 is DFQATT and CDR2 SNEGSKA (reference sequence). CDR3 sequence: CSAKRIGQTGGAFF. CDR3 bases: TGCAGTGCCAAGAGAATTGGACAAACGGGCGGAGCTTTCTTT.

The chain is built from TRBV3-1 and TRBJ2-7; D is ambiguous. The CDR3 loop spans 15 amino acids. The V gene lost 3 bases and the J gene lost 0 bases, with 12 bases spanning the gap. Germline loops: CDR1 LGHDT, CDR2 YNNKEL (reference sequence). The CDR3 region has the DNA TGTGCCAGCAGCCAGTACGTGCTAACCTCCTACGAGCAGTACTTC. This codes for CASSQYVLTSYEQYF.

This chain joins TRBV20-1 and TRBJ2-5; 7 nucleotides line up with TRBD1. TRBJ2-7 matches the DNA end more closely, so the J call is doubtful. This CDR3 is 15 amino acids long. Germline values: CDR1 DFQATT, CDR2 SNEGSKA (reference sequence). CDR3 in DNA: TGCAGTGCTAGAGGTCGGCCAGGGGGTTACATCGAGCAGTACTTC. It encodes CSARGRPGGYIEQYF.

About this clonotype itself: A much larger clone lies one base from this, so it may be a read error. The V gene is TRBV29-1, the J gene TRBJ2-5; D unclear. Trimming took 0 bases from V and 5 from J, leaving 4 bases between them. The CDR3 extends over 11 amino acids. Germline CDR1 reads SQVTM; CDR2 reads ANQGSEA. The DNA of the CDR3 is TGCAGCGTTGAAGATCCGGAGACCCAGTACTTC. Its protein product is CSVEDPETQYF. Full variable domain (outside the CDR3, taken from reference TRBV29-1 and TRBJ2-5): SAVISQKPSRDICQRGTSLTIQCQVDSQVTMMFWYRQQPGQSLTLIATANQGSEATYESGFVIDKFPISRPNLTFSTLTVSNMSPEDSSIYLCSVEDPETQYFGPGTRLLVL.

This clonotype was detected only a few times. The chain couples TRBV9 to TRBJ2-3; D assignment may be TRBD1 or TRBD2 (5 bases each). Germline-derived CDR1 and CDR2 are SGDLS and YYNGEE. The CDR3 consists of 15 residues. V lost 2 bases, J lost 1 base, and 11 bases lay in between. Here the CDR3 reads CASSVRGAGTDTQYF. The CDR3 DNA follows: TGTGCCAGCAGCGTCCGAGGGGCCGGCACAGATACGCAGTATTTT.

This clonotype appeared a few times. The V and J genes are TRBV27 and TRBJ2-1, with a possible D match to TRBD1 (5 bases). Germline CDR1 MNHEY, CDR2 SMNVEV (reference sequence). V was pared by 3 bases and J by 9 bases, with 18 bases between. The CDR3 extends over 15 amino acids. In DNA form, the CDR3 reads TGTGCCAGCAGTTTTGGACACCCCCAGGCCTTTGAGCAGTTCTTC. Protein: CASSFGHPQAFEQFF.

The chain uses TRBV7-2 and TRBJ1-2, with D tentatively TRBD1 (5 bases). V lost 5 bases, J lost 5 bases, and 18 bases lay in between. CDR1 and CDR2 (germline): SGHTA, FQGNSA. The CDR3 is 15 residues long. The CDR3 coding sequence is TGTGCCAGCAGCCCCACGGCAGGGATAGGGTATGGCTACACCTTC. Translating it yields CASSPTAGIGYGYTF. The whole variable domain, filled in from reference TRBV7-2 and TRBJ1-2, reads GAGVSQSPSNKVTEKGKDVELRCDPISGHTALYWYRQSLGQGLEFLIYFQGNSAPDKSGLPSDRFSAERTGGSVSTLTIQRTQQEDSAVYLCASSPTAGIGYGYTFGSGTRLTVV.

This clonotype showed up many times. The rearrangement uses TRBV27 and TRBJ2-7; D perhaps matches TRBD2 (6 bases). The V and J ends lost 7 bases and 11 bases respectively, with 18 bases between them. Germline CDR1 and CDR2: MNHEY and SMNVEV (reference sequence). CDR3 length: 12 amino acids. The CDR3 coding sequence is TGTGCCAGCAAGATCGGGGGTAGCTTAGAGTACTTC. Protein sequence: CASKIGGSLEYF.

The chain joins TRBV27 to TRBJ1-4, with D uncertain. Trimming left V 4 bases short and J 4 bases short, with 13 bases between. CDR1 and CDR2 (germline): MNHEY, SMNVEV (reference sequence). The CDR3 has 15 residues. The CDR3 region is CASSYSGSYNEKLFF. Here the CDR3 DNA reads TGTGCCAGCAGTTACTCCGGGAGTTATAATGAAAAACTGTTTTTT.

This clonotype was observed a few times. The V and J genes are TRBV7-3 and TRBJ2-3; TRBD2 agrees at 13 bases. Germline V gene lookup returns CDR1 SGHTA and CDR2 FQGTGA. Losses at the gene ends were 4 bases for V and 0 bases for J; bases not matched to a gene: 7. This CDR3 region has 18 residues. The CDR3 spells CASSSGTSGTLSTDTQYF. CDR3 nucleotide sequence: TGTGCCAGCAGCTCCGGGACTAGCGGGACCCTTAGCACAGATACGCAGTATTTT.

This clonotype was seen ten or more times. The V call is TRBV5-1, the J call TRBJ2-3, with TRBD1 matching 7 bases. The CDR3 runs to 15 residues. The V gene's germline CDR1 is SGHRS and CDR2 YFSETQ. After removal of 0 bases from V and 1 base from J, the junction contained 2 bases not matched to a gene. CDR3: CASSLGQGGTDTQYF. The CDR3 region has the DNA TGCGCCAGCAGCTTGGGACAGGGTGGCACAGATACGCAGTATTTT. Combining the CDR3 with reference TRBV5-1 and TRBJ2-3 gives the whole variable domain KAGVTQTPRYLIKTRGQQVTLSCSPISGHRSVSWYQQTPGQGLQFLFEYFSETQRNKGNFPGRFSGRQFSNSRSEMNVSTLELGDSALYLCASSLGQGGTDTQYFGPGTRLTVL.

The V and J genes are TRBV7-6 and TRBJ2-7; 11 bases line up with TRBD1. Trimming removed 2 bases from V and 7 bases from J; junction bases left unmatched: 7. CDR1 SGHVS and CDR2 FNYEAQ come from the germline V gene. The CDR3 consists of 15 residues. In DNA form, the CDR3 reads TGTGCCAGCAGCTTAAGGACAGGGGGCTATGAGGAGCAGTACTTC. It is translated as CASSLRTGGYEEQYF.

This clonotype showed up just a few times. This chain connects TRBV5-1 to TRBJ2-1; D tentatively fits TRBD1 or TRBD2 (5 bases each). In germline, CDR1 is SGHRS, CDR2 YFSETQ. The CDR3 covers 17 residues. Trimming cost V 4 bases and J 0 bases, with 17 bases left between them. The CDR3 protein is CASSVSGTSSSYNEQFF. The DNA of the CDR3 is TGCGCCAGCAGCGTGTCCGGGACCAGCAGCTCCTACAATGAGCAGTTCTTC.

The rearrangement joins TRBV20-1 to TRBJ2-1; 11 bases fit TRBD2. Germline assignment: CDR1 DFQATT and CDR2 SNEGSKA (reference sequence). The CDR3 covers 14 residues. Unmatched junction bases numbered 4, after V lost 2 bases and J lost 7 bases. The chain's CDR3 is CSARPSGGWNEQFF. CDR3 DNA sequence: TGCAGTGCTAGACCTAGCGGGGGGTGGAATGAGCAGTTCTTC.

This clonotype was detected only a few times. This sequence joins TRBV20-1 and TRBJ2-1; unclear D gene. The CDR3 extends over 15 amino acids. Trimming cost V 2 bases and J 0 bases, with 11 bases left between them. Germline loops: CDR1 DFQATT, CDR2 SNEGSKA (reference sequence). For the CDR3, the DNA is TGCAGTGCTAGACGCCGGCTGAGCTCCTACAATGAGCAGTTCTTC. It is translated as CSARRRLSSYNEQFF.

For this clonotype: One end of the junction fails to match germline, which may point to a read error. The chain couples TRBV27 to TRBJ2-7, with 7 positions matching TRBD1. The germline V gene has CDR1 MNHEY and CDR2 SMNVEV (reference sequence). The CDR3 runs 14 residues. The CDR3 loop reads CTSSYRDRDYEQYF. CDR3 bases: TGTACCAGCAGTTACCGGGACAGAGACTACGAGCAGTACTTC.

The chain combines TRBV28 with TRBJ2-5; D may be TRBD1 or TRBD2 (6 bases each). CDR1 is MDHEN, CDR2 SYDVKM, per germline. Trimming stripped 4 bases from V and 1 base from J, with 19 bases between. The CDR3 spans 17 residues. The CDR3 nucleotides are TGTGCCAGCAGTTCGGCTCGGGGGCCTCCGAGCCAAGAGACCCAGTACTTC. This codes for CASSSARGPPSQETQYF.

The chain recombines TRBV3-1 with TRBJ2-1, with D hard to call. CDR1 is LGHDT, CDR2 YNNKEL, per germline (reference sequence). The CDR3 covers 16 residues. V lost 0 bases, J lost 6 bases, and 15 bases lay in between. CDR3 region: CASSQDHRPYSNEQFF. The DNA for the CDR3 is TGTGCCAGCAGCCAAGATCATCGGCCTTATTCCAATGAGCAGTTCTTC.

The chain couples TRBV28 to TRBJ2-1; D unclear. Trimming removed 2 bases from V and 5 bases from J, with 7 bases in between. This CDR3 is built from 13 residues. Per germline, CDR1 MDHEN and CDR2 SYDVKM. This CDR3 is CASSLRRNNEQFF. The CDR3 DNA reads as TGTGCCAGCAGTTTAAGGCGGAACAATGAGCAGTTCTTC.

This clonotype was picked up many times. The CDR3 sequence: CASSLYGMGQGETQYF. DNA of the CDR3: TGTGCCAGCAGCTTGTATGGTATGGGACAGGGAGAGACCCAGTACTTC. The chain couples TRBV5-6 to TRBJ2-5, with TRBD1 matching 9 bases. This CDR3 comprises 16 residues. After removal of 1 base from V and 4 bases from J, the junction contained 8 bases not matched to a gene. CDR1 is SGHDT, CDR2 YYEEEE, per germline. Variable domain in full (rest from reference TRBV5-6 and TRBJ2-5): DAGVTQSPTHLIKTRGQQVTLRCSPKSGHDTVSWYQQALGQGPQFIFQYYEEEERQRGNFPDRFSGHQFPNYSSELNVNALLLGDSALYLCASSLYGMGQGETQYFGPGTRLLVL.

This clonotype was seen a handful of times. The chain employs TRBV28 and TRBJ1-4; 8 bases map to TRBD1. Germline lookup yields CDR1 MDHEN and CDR2 SYDVKM. Trimming removed 1 base from V and 2 bases from J; junction bases left unmatched: 9. The CDR3 sequence is 18 residues long. CDR3 residues: CASSLFRQGAGTNEKLFF. Here the CDR3 DNA reads TGTGCCAGCAGTTTATTTCGGCAGGGGGCAGGCACTAATGAAAAACTGTTTTTT.

This sequence joins TRBV21-1 and TRBJ2-3; the DNA was not used to check the table's D call, TRBD1. TRBV21-1 is noted as a pseudogene. This CDR3 is built from 17 residues. CDR3 residues: CASSKGWRQILTDTQYF. In DNA, the CDR3 is TGTGCCAGCAGCAAGGGATGGAGACAGATCCTCACAGATACGCAGTATTTT.

This clonotype was seen a single time. The germline gene is not matched at one end of the junction; a read error may be the cause. The chain employs TRBV7-2 and TRBJ2-5, with D maybe TRBD2 (5 bases). This CDR3 spans 14 amino acids. In germline, CDR1 is SGHTA, CDR2 FQGNSA. The CDR3 DNA reads TGTGCCAGCAGCTCCATGGACTTTAAAGAGACCCGGTACTTC. Encoded protein: CASSSMDFKETRYF. Together with reference TRBV7-2 and TRBJ2-5, the CDR3 gives the full variable domain: GAGVSQSPSNKVTEKGKDVELRCDPISGHTALYWYRQSLGQGLEFLIYFQGNSAPDKSGLPSDRFSAERTGGSVSTLTIQRTQQEDSAVYLCASSSMDFKETRYFGPGTRLLVL.

This clonotype was observed a few times. The CDR3 DNA is TGTGCCAGCTCACCGGACCAGGGAGGCGATGGCTACACCTTC. Its translation is CASSPDQGGDGYTF. This sequence joins TRBV18 and TRBJ1-2; TRBD1 is a possible D gene (5 bases). From germline, CDR1 is KGHSH and CDR2 LQKENI. V shed 3 bases and J shed 6 bases, with 14 bases lying between them. The CDR3 covers 14 residues.

This chain joins TRBV6-1 and TRBJ2-3, with TRBD2 identical over 8 bases. Germline V gene sequence: CDR1 MNHNS, CDR2 SASEGT. The CDR3 has 15 residues. The junction had 8 bases not matched to a gene; V was cut back by 5 bases and J by 4 bases. In nucleotides, the CDR3 is TGTGCCAGCAGTCTACCGGGGGGGCGGGCAGATACGCAGTATTTT. This translates into CASSLPGGRADTQYF.

This clonotype came up many times. The chain links TRBV29-1 to TRBJ2-3, with TRBD2 identical over 9 bases. V dropped 3 bases and J dropped 0; count of bases not matched to a gene: 19. There are 20 residues in the CDR3. Germline V CDR1 and CDR2: SQVTM, ANQGSEA. CDR3 coding DNA: TGCAGCGTTGACCGTTGGGGCCGGGAGTGGCGGGAGGGAAGCACAGATACGCAGTATTTT. It translates to CSVDRWGREWREGSTDTQYF.

Only a few counts were recorded for this clonotype. A clone one base away is much larger, so this may be a read error. The V and J genes are TRBV27 and TRBJ2-3, with D uncertain. Germline loops: CDR1 MNHEY, CDR2 SMNVEV (reference sequence). The CDR3 contains 11 residues. Written as DNA, the CDR3 is TGTGCCAGCACCAGCATAGATACGCAGTATTTT. Translating it yields CASTSIDTQYF.